This entry lists 22 T cell receptor beta chains sequenced from one sample in a study of blood T cell repertoires in COVID-19. Clones were read by immunoSEQ multiplex PCR, and TCRdb kept only the in-frame ones, dropping some. Of about 150,000 clones in the sample, roughly 81% were seen once. Specimen: peripheral blood. These receptors were collected from a woman between 55 and 75 years old with COVID-19, enrolled during active disease.

The J gene is TRBJ2-1, the V gene TRBV10-3; possibly TRBD1 for D (5 bases). The CDR3 is 13 amino acids. Trimming removed 8 bases from V and 3 bases from J, with 11 bases in between. Germline V lookup: CDR1 ENHRY, CDR2 SYGVKD. In DNA form, the CDR3 reads TGTGCCATCTCCCAGGGTTACTACAATGAGCAGTTCTTC. Its protein is CAISQGYYNEQFF.

The chain carries TRBV13 and TRBJ2-3; D may be TRBD2 (6 bases). This CDR3 region has 16 residues. V gave up 0 bases and J gave up 2 bases, with 12 bases separating them. Germline V gives CDR1 PRHDT, CDR2 FYEKMQ (reference sequence). The CDR3 reads CASSLGTGDPTDTQYF. In DNA, the CDR3 is TGTGCCAGCAGCTTAGGGACGGGAGACCCCACAGATACGCAGTATTTT. Combining the CDR3 with reference TRBV13 and TRBJ2-3 gives the whole variable domain AAGVIQSPRHLIKEKRETATLKCYPIPRHDTVYWYQQGPGQDPQFLISFYEKMQSDKGSIPDRFSAQQFSDYHSELNMSSLELGDSALYFCASSLGTGDPTDTQYFGPGTRLTVL.

As concerns this clone: One junction end does not reproduce the germline sequence, and a read error may be involved. The chain links TRBV19 to TRBJ2-1, with a weak D call TRBD1 (6 bases). In germline, CDR1 is LNHDA, CDR2 SQIVND (reference sequence). CDR3 size: 11 residues. This CDR3 reads CASSIAGERIF. Here the CDR3 DNA reads TGTGCCAGTAGTATAGCAGGGGAGAGGATCTTC.

The chain uses TRBV5-5 and TRBJ1-6; 12 nucleotides match TRBD1. This CDR3 spans 17 amino acids. Germline CDR1 is SGHKS and CDR2 is YYEKEE (reference sequence). Trimming removed 3 bases from V and 6 bases from J; junction bases left unmatched: 7. This chain's CDR3 is CASSSGTGGAGNSPLHF. The CDR3 coding sequence is TGTGCCAGCAGCTCCGGGACAGGGGGCGCGGGTAATTCACCCCTCCACTTT.

This chain uses TRBV5-1 with TRBJ1-1, with 9 nucleotides matching TRBD1. This CDR3 has 14 residues. The J segment lost 1 base and the V segment lost 4 bases, leaving 2 bases of the junction unmatched. Germline values: CDR1 SGHRS, CDR2 YFSETQ. The CDR3 nucleotides read TGCGCCAGCAGCCCGACAGGGGGGAACACTGAAGCTTTCTTT. Its protein product is CASSPTGGNTEAFF. Using reference TRBV5-1 and TRBJ1-1 for the parts outside the CDR3, the full variable domain is KAGVTQTPRYLIKTRGQQVTLSCSPISGHRSVSWYQQTPGQGLQFLFEYFSETQRNKGNFPGRFSGRQFSNSRSEMNVSTLELGDSALYLCASSPTGGNTEAFFGQGTRLTVV.

J is TRBJ2-5 and V is TRBV19; 8 bases align to TRBD2. V lost 3 bases, J lost 1 base, and 7 bases stayed unmatched. The CDR3 length is 16 residues. Germline-derived CDR1 and CDR2 are LNHDA and SQIVND (reference sequence). The CDR3, as DNA: TGTGCCAGTAGTATCCAAAGGACTAGCAGCCAAGAGACCCAGTACTTC. Residues: CASSIQRTSSQETQYF. Full variable domain (rest looked up from reference TRBV19 and TRBJ2-5): DGGITQSPKYLFRKEGQNVTLSCEQNLNHDAMYWYRQDPGQGLRLIYYSQIVNDFQKGDIAEGYSVSREKKESFPLTVTSAQKNPTAFYLCASSIQRTSSQETQYFGPGTRLLVL.

The rearrangement joins TRBV11-3 to TRBJ2-1, with TRBD1 as a possible D gene (6 bases). The CDR3 sequence is 14 residues long. The germline V gene encodes CDR1 SGHNT and CDR2 YENEEA. V was trimmed by 6 bases and J by 5 bases, leaving 14 bases between them. The CDR3 region is CASRPSGQHNEQFF. For the CDR3, the DNA is TGTGCCAGCAGACCGAGCGGACAGCACAATGAGCAGTTCTTC.

The chain has TRBV6-5 and TRBJ1-4; D unresolved. This CDR3 region has 13 residues. V dropped 6 bases and J dropped 3 bases, with 8 bases sitting between them. Germline CDR1 reads MNHEY; CDR2 reads SVGAGI. CDR3 sequence: CASRAPSNEKLFF. The CDR3 DNA is TGTGCCAGCAGAGCCCCTTCTAATGAAAAACTGTTTTTT.

V and J are TRBV3-1 (or the pseudogene TRBV3-2) and TRBJ2-4; 7 bases fit TRBD1. Germline assignment: CDR1 LGHDT and CDR2 YNNKEL (reference sequence). This CDR3 is 15 amino acids long. With 1 base clipped from V and 4 bases from J, the junction kept 4 bases outside the gene matches. In DNA form, the CDR3 reads TGTGCCAGCAGCCAAGGATGGGACAGTAAAAACATTCAGTACTTC. Translating it yields CASSQGWDSKNIQYF.

V is TRBV9 and J is TRBJ1-3; 7 bases fit TRBD1. Looked up from germline, CDR1 is SGDLS and CDR2 is YYNGEE. The junction had 10 bases not matched to a gene; V was cut back by 3 bases and J by 4 bases. This CDR3 spans 16 amino acids. CDR3 DNA sequence: TGTGCCAGCAGCGGTCTCTTGGGACAGTGGGGAAACACCATATATTTT. Encoded protein: CASSGLLGQWGNTIYF.

This chain connects TRBV14 to TRBJ1-1; 10 bases match TRBD1. The CDR3 length is 19 residues. Germline lookup yields CDR1 SGHDN and CDR2 FVKESK. The J segment lost 1 base and the V segment lost 4 bases, leaving 15 bases of the junction unmatched. The CDR3: CASSPIPWDRGHSNTEAFF. In DNA, the CDR3 is TGTGCCAGCAGCCCAATCCCTTGGGACAGGGGACACTCGAACACTGAAGCTTTCTTT. The complete variable domain, with remaining parts taken from reference TRBV14 and TRBJ1-1, reads EAGVTQFPSHSVIEKGQTVTLRCDPISGHDNLYWYRRVMGKEIKFLLHFVKESKQDESGMPNNRFLAERTGGTYSTLKVQPAELEDSGVYFCASSPIPWDRGHSNTEAFFGQGTRLTVV.

This CDR3 reads CASRGQLNTEAFF. In DNA, the CDR3 is TGTGCCTCGAGGGGGCAGCTGAACACTGAAGCTTTCTTT. The chain employs TRBV27 and TRBJ1-1; the match to TRBD1 covers 7 bases. V was clipped by 11 bases and J by 0 bases; unmatched bases: 6. This CDR3 spans 13 amino acids. Germline CDR1 reads MNHEY; CDR2 reads SMNVEV (reference sequence).

V gene TRBV2 combines with J gene TRBJ1-2, with 7 bases that match TRBD1. The CDR3 extends over 13 amino acids. The trim removed 9 bases at V and 8 bases at J, leaving 12 bases unmatched. Per germline, CDR1 SNHLY and CDR2 FYNNEI. CDR3 region: CARMLRGPDGYTF. Written as DNA, the CDR3 is TGTGCCAGGATGTTGAGGGGGCCGGACGGCTACACCTTC.

CDR3 loop: CASTPPSAMGRGYTF. The CDR3 bases are TGTGCCAGCACCCCGCCCTCGGCTATGGGGAGGGGGTACACCTTC. This sequence joins TRBV28 and TRBJ1-2, with D possibly TRBD1 on 6 matching bases. Looked up from germline, CDR1 is MDHEN and CDR2 is SYDVKM. The CDR3 sequence is 15 residues long. The V gene lost 7 bases and the J gene lost 11 bases, with 26 bases spanning the gap.

Only one count was recorded for this clone. The chain couples TRBV3-1 (or the pseudogene TRBV3-2) to TRBJ2-1; 11 positions agree with TRBD2. This CDR3 region has 15 residues. V gave up 2 bases and J gave up 7 bases; unmatched junction bases: 4. In germline, CDR1 is LGHDT, CDR2 YNNKEL (reference sequence). This CDR3 reads CASSQQLAGGNEQFF. The CDR3 DNA is TGTGCCAGCAGCCAACAGCTAGCGGGGGGAAATGAGCAGTTCTTC.

CDR3 bases: TGTGCCAGCAGCGCTGAGGACAGGGTGAACACTGAAGCTTTCTTT. Encoded protein: CASSAEDRVNTEAFF. The V gene is TRBV9, the J gene TRBJ1-1; the match to TRBD1 covers 8 bases. This CDR3 comprises 15 residues. The germline gives CDR1 SGDLS, CDR2 YYNGEE. With V trimmed by 3 bases and J by 0 bases, 4 bases remained unmatched.

The chain combines TRBV7-9 with TRBJ1-2; D unresolved. This CDR3 region has 12 residues. Trimming removed 5 bases from V and 8 bases from J, with 12 bases in between. Germline lookup yields CDR1 SEHNR and CDR2 FQNEAQ (reference sequence). As DNA, the CDR3 is TGTGCCAGCAGCCTCGACTCGCAGGGCTACACCTTC. Translated, it gives CASSLDSQGYTF.

The gene calls are TRBV5-5 and TRBJ2-2, with D possibly TRBD1 on 5 matching bases. The CDR3 extends over 15 amino acids. Trimming took 2 bases from V and 5 from J, leaving 13 bases between them. Germline-derived CDR1 and CDR2 are SGHKS and YYEKEE (reference sequence). CDR3 protein: CASSLGVGRTGELFF. The CDR3 DNA sequence: TGTGCCAGCAGCTTAGGGGTAGGGCGAACCGGGGAGCTGTTTTTT.

This clone was counted a single time. This chain joins TRBV2 and TRBJ2-1, with D perhaps matching TRBD2 (7 bases). In germline, CDR1 is SNHLY, CDR2 FYNNEI. Trimming pared 11 bases from V and 8 bases from J, leaving 22 bases between. This CDR3 has 14 residues. The CDR3 DNA reads TGTGCCTCACTTAGGGGGGGGCTGGGCTATGAGCAGTTCTTC. Protein product: CASLRGGLGYEQFF.

The chain has TRBV25-1 and TRBJ1-2, with 11 bases identical to TRBD1. Germline CDR1 and CDR2: MGHDK and SYGVNS. This CDR3 has 14 residues. The junction had 2 bases not matched to a gene; V was cut back by 0 bases and J by 8 bases. The CDR3 region is CASSEYGTGGGYTF. CDR3 DNA: TGTGCCAGCAGTGAATACGGGACAGGGGGAGGCTACACCTTC.

This clone was recorded only once. The chain joins TRBV4-1 to TRBJ2-1, with 7 bases lining up with TRBD1. V lost 3 bases, J lost 5 bases, and 4 bases stayed unmatched. CDR1 MGHRA and CDR2 YSYEKL come from the germline V gene. The CDR3 consists of 14 residues. The CDR3 nucleotides read TGCGCCAGCAGCCATGGCGACAGGGACAATGAGCAGTTCTTC. Amino acid sequence: CASSHGDRDNEQFF.

This sequence joins TRBV29-1 and TRBJ1-4; D possibly corresponds to TRBD1 (5 bases). CDR1 and CDR2 from the germline V gene are SQVTM and ANQGSEA. The CDR3 length is 13 residues. V was cut by 4 bases and J by 7 bases, with 13 bases left in between. The CDR3 sequence is CSVGGGPGEKLFF. The CDR3 DNA sequence: TGCAGCGTTGGGGGGGGACCGGGTGAAAAACTGTTTTTT.